The source of this T cell receptor beta chain is a study of molecular identifiers for immune sequencing clone quantification. There are many counts of this clonotype. The germline V and J ends were trimmed by 4 bases and 0 bases, with 20 bases remaining between them. Germline loops: CDR1 SNHLY, CDR2 FYNNEI. This CDR3 is 18 amino acids long. The sorting of naive CD8 T cells used the CD8+CD4-CCR7+CD45RA+ phenotype. TCRdb reprocessed the PCR reads via MiXCR and lists one record per CDR3 protein. The sample has about 640,000 distinct CDR3 sequences, around 20% seen once; the top ten hold 0.7% to 1%. This TCR was recovered from a human donor in good health. Some libraries in this study had Jurkat cell RNA spiked in. Sample: naive CD8+ T cells from blood, with Jurkat cell RNA spiked in. The subset denotes: FACS-sorted CD8+CD4-CCR7+CD45RA+ naive T cells. The V and J genes are TRBV2 and TRBJ2-3, with D perhaps TRBD1 or TRBD2 (5 bases each). For the CDR3, the DNA is TGTGCCAGCAGTGGGGGACCCGATGGCAGGGCTAGCACAGATACGCAGTATTTT. Encoded protein: CASSGGPDGRASTDTQYF.